This T cell receptor (beta chain) was identified in a study of Ad26.COV2.S vaccination and SARS-CoV-2 variants. The length of the CDR3 is 16 residues. V lost 0 bases, J lost 8 bases, and 17 bases lay in between. Germline CDR1 reads KGHSH; CDR2 reads LQKENI. Study results and limitations: Participants in the vaccine arm had higher spike-specific TCR breadth; placebo recipients had lower.

Sequenced by immunoSEQ multiplex PCR; TCRdb stores in-frame clones only, minus some. The sample has around 94,000 clones, 60% to 85% seen once. On this clone: Its antigen is unidentified.

J is TRBJ2-1 and V is TRBV18, with a weak D call TRBD1 (6 bases). The sequence derives from a human donor who had recovered from COVID-19. The specimen was peripheral blood, collected after recovery from COVID-19. The CDR3 reads CASSPPRGSSRDEQFF. The CDR3 DNA reads TGTGCCAGCTCACCACCGAGGGGGTCCAGTCGCGATGAGCAGTTCTTC.